This T cell receptor beta chain originates from a study of T cell responses to AZD1222 COVID-19 vaccine. Measured with immunoSEQ multiplex PCR; TCRdb has only the in-frame clones, and not every one. This sample has about 110,000 clones, with more than 70% found just once. V dropped 0 bases and J dropped 8 bases, with 13 bases sitting between them. Germline CDR1 LGHDT, CDR2 YNNKEL (reference sequence). CDR3 length equals 14 residues. About this clone: Its target is not known.

Pooled samples include second doses given at about 4 or 12 weeks. Findings and caveats of the study: Only a handful of AZD1222 recipients, several in all, had baseline seropositivity. Scientists sampled the repertoires only once the peak T cell response had passed. Clonal diversity may have been underestimated in mostly white British donors.

V gene TRBV3-1 (or the pseudogene TRBV3-2) combines with J gene TRBJ1-2; D remains ambiguous. Material: peripheral blood, obtained 28 days after the second AZD1222 dose. The sequence came from an adult who received the AZD1222 COVID-19 vaccine. The CDR3 loop reads CASSQDSGGRGYTF. The CDR3 nucleotides read TGTGCCAGCAGCCAAGATTCGGGCGGTAGGGGCTACACCTTC.